One and the same sample provided the 10 T cell receptor beta chains below, sequenced in a study of cytomegalovirus exposure and HLA in healthy donors. Produced via immunoSEQ multiplex PCR; TCRdb's table is partial and in-frame only. The table lists 250,000 to 350,000 clones, roughly 86% of them singletons, with around 0.96% in the top ten. The sample taken for sequencing was PBMCs. The source of these receptors is a young man in good health and CMV-seronegative.

The gene calls are TRBV27 and TRBJ1-2; a possible D gene is TRBD1 (6 bases). Trimming shortened V by 4 bases and J by 2 bases, and 14 bases separated the two germline ends. The CDR3 totals 15 residues. Looked up from germline, CDR1 is MNHEY and CDR2 is SMNVEV (reference sequence). The CDR3 DNA reads as TGTGCCAGCAGTTCTTACCGGACAGACAACTATGGCTACACCTTC. This gives the protein CASSSYRTDNYGYTF.

This clone was recorded only once. The rearrangement links TRBV6-5 to TRBJ1-1; unclear D gene. Germline values: CDR1 MNHEY, CDR2 SVGAGI. Trimming took 0 bases from V and 5 from J, leaving 16 bases between them. This CDR3 has 16 amino acids. Here the CDR3 reads CASSYSSLQGRTEAFF. CDR3 in DNA: TGTGCCAGCAGTTACTCTTCCCTCCAAGGGAGGACTGAAGCTTTCTTT.

V usage is TRBV18 and J usage is TRBJ1-1; 8 bases are a match to TRBD1. The V and J ends lost 5 bases and 3 bases, in that order; junction bases with no gene match: 2. Per germline, CDR1 KGHSH and CDR2 LQKENI. The CDR3 sequence is 13 residues long. The CDR3 DNA reads TGTGCCAGCTCAATACAGGGGGACACTGAAGCTTTCTTT. Its translation: CASSIQGDTEAFF. The variable domain in full, completed from reference TRBV18 and TRBJ1-1, reads NAGVMQNPRHLVRRRGQEARLRCSPMKGHSHVYWYRQLPEEGLKFMVYLQKENIIDESGMPKERFSAEFPKEGPSILRIQQVVRGDSAAYFCASSIQGDTEAFFGQGTRLTVV.

The chain employs TRBV27 and TRBJ1-5, with 7 bases matching TRBD1. Looked up from germline, CDR1 is MNHEY and CDR2 is SMNVEV (reference sequence). The CDR3 has 14 residues. With V trimmed by 3 bases and J by 10 bases, 9 bases remained unmatched. The chain's CDR3 is CASSFTGEGSPQHF. The CDR3 nucleotides are TGTGCCAGCAGTTTCACAGGGGAAGGTTCCCCCCAGCATTTT.

This clone has a single count. The CDR3 DNA reads as TGTGCCAGCAGCTCACGCGCCGGGACAGCAAACACCGGGGAGCTGTTTTTT. It specifies CASSSRAGTANTGELFF. The V call is TRBV7-2, the J call TRBJ2-2, with 7 nucleotides matching TRBD1. The ends lost 4 bases at V and 2 bases at J; junction bases unmatched: 10. CDR1 and CDR2 (germline): SGHTA, FQGNSA. The CDR3 length is 17 residues.

The gene calls are TRBV2 and TRBJ1-3; 7 bases are a match to TRBD1. This CDR3 is built from 15 residues. V dropped 6 bases and J dropped 3; count of bases not matched to a gene: 8. Germline V gene sequence: CDR1 SNHLY, CDR2 FYNNEI. The CDR3 region is CASSVDRDLGNTIYF. DNA of the CDR3: TGTGCCAGCAGCGTAGACAGGGACCTTGGAAACACCATATATTTT. The full variable domain, its missing parts supplied by reference TRBV2 and TRBJ1-3, is EPEVTQTPSHQVTQMGQEVILRCVPISNHLYFYWYRQILGQKVEFLVSFYNNEISEKSEIFDDQFSVERPDGSNFTLKIRSTKLEDSAMYFCASSVDRDLGNTIYFGEGSWLTVV.

This clone was seen a single time. V gene TRBV7-2 combines with J gene TRBJ2-2; the match to TRBD2 covers 11 bases. Trimming removed 3 bases from V and 6 bases from J; junction bases left unmatched: 6. The CDR3 runs 16 residues. The V gene's germline CDR1 is SGHTA and CDR2 FQGNSA. CDR3 coding DNA: TGTGCCAGCAGCTTGTTAACTAGCGGGGGCCCCGGGGAGCTGTTTTTT. Its protein is CASSLLTSGGPGELFF.

J is TRBJ2-7 and V is TRBV7-9; maybe TRBD1 (5 bases). Looked up from germline, CDR1 is SEHNR and CDR2 is FQNEAQ (reference sequence). The CDR3 is made up of 11 amino acids. Trimming left V 5 bases short and J 4 bases short, with 6 bases between. In DNA form, the CDR3 reads TGTGCCAGCAGCCCAGGGTACGAGCAGTACTTC. It codes for CASSPGYEQYF.

The chain recombines TRBV5-1 with TRBJ2-2, with 7 bases fitting TRBD1. CDR3 size: 15 residues. CDR1 and CDR2 (germline): SGHRS, YFSETQ. The J segment lost 3 bases and the V segment lost 3 bases, leaving 5 bases of the junction unmatched. CDR3 bases: TGCGCCAGCAGCTATGACAGGGCCCACACCGGGGAGCTGTTTTTT. Protein sequence: CASSYDRAHTGELFF.

This clone appeared once. This sequence joins TRBV9 and TRBJ2-5, with a weak D call TRBD1 (6 bases). The V and J ends lost 0 bases and 4 bases respectively, with 7 bases between them. The CDR3 totals 13 residues. Germline values: CDR1 SGDLS, CDR2 YYNGEE. This chain's CDR3 is CASSVGRGETQYF. The CDR3 DNA follows: TGTGCCAGCAGCGTAGGCAGGGGAGAGACCCAGTACTTC.